This TCR beta chain was identified in a study of cytomegalovirus exposure and HLA in healthy donors. The PCR used 60 Vbeta and 13 Jbeta primers. Repertoires were generated with immunoSEQ multiplex PCR, while TCRdb's copy carries only in-frame clones and drops some. There are around 200,000 clones in the sample; over 70% occur only once, and around 4% lies in the top ten. V dropped 3 bases and J dropped 0; count of bases not matched to a gene: 7. This CDR3 region has 17 residues. The germline V gene encodes CDR1 ENHRY and CDR2 SYGVKD. The TCR sequence derives from a man between 50 and 59 years old in good health and CMV-seronegative. The sequenced material came from PBMCs. The chain combines TRBV10-3 with TRBJ1-5; TRBD1 aligns across 8 bases. The CDR3 region is CAISEARTGYSNQPQHF. For the CDR3, the DNA is TGTGCCATCAGTGAAGCGAGGACAGGGTATAGCAATCAGCCCCAGCATTTT.